Listed here are 3 T cell receptor beta chains from one sample, sequenced in a study of Ad26.COV2.S vaccination and SARS-CoV-2 variants (dated by TCRdb to the early 2020s). The treatment or condition label for this specimen denotes: 15 to 20 received Ad26.COV2.S at low or high dose, single or two shots; 5 received placebo; per-sample allocation not given. For vaccine and placebo recipients, repertoires were sequenced using samples collected on day 63 after the first injection. The method was the immunoSEQ multiplex PCR assay. Held by TCRdb, this immuneACCESS table contains in-frame sequences only and omits some clones. Under half of the omission traces to an unresolved V gene where checked; the cause of the rest is unknown. In all, the sample holds roughly 450,000 clones, and around nine tenths of those were seen once. The ten largest clones take up 9% to 15% of the sample. Sequencing used peripheral blood, obtained in a trial of Ad26.COV2.S vaccine versus placebo. Receptors originate from a person between 18 and 59 years old who received the Ad26.COV2.S COVID-19 vaccine or a placebo.

This sequence joins TRBV19 and TRBJ1-1; a possible D gene is TRBD1 (6 bases). This CDR3 has 14 amino acids. CDR1 and CDR2 (germline): LNHDA, SQIVND (reference sequence). V lost 4 bases to trimming and J lost 4 bases, with 13 bases between them. The CDR3 sequence: CASSSFRGGTEAFF. The CDR3 nucleotides read TGTGCCAGTAGTAGTTTCAGGGGAGGCACTGAAGCTTTCTTT. Variable domain in full (rest from reference TRBV19 and TRBJ1-1): DGGITQSPKYLFRKEGQNVTLSCEQNLNHDAMYWYRQDPGQGLRLIYYSQIVNDFQKGDIAEGYSVSREKKESFPLTVTSAQKNPTAFYLCASSSFRGGTEAFFGQGTRLTVV.

This chain links TRBV3-1 (or the pseudogene TRBV3-2) with TRBJ2-7; D unclear. The CDR3 extends over 16 amino acids. Per germline, CDR1 LGHDT and CDR2 YNNKEL (reference sequence). V lost 5 bases and J 0 bases, leaving 17 bases between the germline ends. For the CDR3, the DNA is TGTGCCAGCAGCGATCATCCAGGCCTGAGCTCCTACGAGCAGTACTTC. Amino acid sequence: CASSDHPGLSSYEQYF.

The J gene is TRBJ2-7, the V gene TRBV18; 8 nucleotides match TRBD1. The CDR3 spans 15 residues. The trim removed 3 bases at V and 4 bases at J, leaving 8 bases unmatched. The germline CDR1 and CDR2 sequences are KGHSH and LQKENI. The CDR3 bases are TGTGCCAGCTCACCCCCCGGGACAGGAGCGTACGAGCAGTACTTC. Protein: CASSPPGTGAYEQYF. Supplemented by reference TRBV18 and TRBJ2-7, the full variable domain reads NAGVMQNPRHLVRRRGQEARLRCSPMKGHSHVYWYRQLPEEGLKFMVYLQKENIIDESGMPKERFSAEFPKEGPSILRIQQVVRGDSAAYFCASSPPGTGAYEQYFGPGTRLTVT.